This is a list of T cell receptor beta chains from one sample in a study of beta chain features in type 1 diabetes. Produced via immunoSEQ multiplex PCR; TCRdb's table is partial and in-frame only. Of 150,000 or so clones in the sample, 40% to 60% were seen once. Material: Tregs from blood. The receptor source for this set is a man in his late teens or twenties in good health. Each CDR3 is given with its conserved first and last residue. Each record gives: D gene, J gene, V gene, clone size, CDR3 DNA, CDR3 protein. D genes are given only for firm matches. The size field is filled for only some rows; it gives once, few, many or a size class.

>TRBD1|TRBJ1-6|TRBV30|NA
TGTGCCTGGAGACAGGGGGCGATCAATTCACCCCTCCACTTT
CAWRQGAINSPLHF
>NA|TRBJ1-6|TRBV7-9|NA
TGTGCCAGCAGCTTTCGAGATTCACCCCTCCACTTT
CASSFRDSPLHF
>NA|TRBJ2-5|TRBV18|NA
TGTGCCAGCTCACCACCGAATAACGGGACCCAGTACTTC
CASSPPNNGTQYF
>NA|TRBJ2-7|TRBV7-8|NA
TGTGCCAGCAGCCGCCAGGGGTACGAGCAGTACTTC
CASSRQGYEQYF
>TRBD1|TRBJ1-2|TRBV13|NA
TGTGCCAGCAGCCGCTGGACAGGGAACTATGGCTACACCTTC
CASSRWTGNYGYTF
>NA|TRBJ1-2|TRBV7-2|few
TGTGCCAGCAGTTTCACTGTGGGACTCTATGGCTACACCTTC
CASSFTVGLYGYTF
>TRBD2|TRBJ2-7|TRBV27|many
TGTGCCAGCAGTTTCCGACTAGCGGGAGCGAGGACTTTC
CASSFRLAGARTF
>TRBD2|TRBJ2-5|TRBV5-1|NA
TGCGCCAGCAGTGCGGCGGGGGGGCCAGAGACCCAGTACTTC
CASSAAGGPETQYF
>TRBD1|TRBJ1-6|TRBV7-2|few
TGTGCCAGCAGCTTACTCTCGCGACAGGGTAACTCACCCCTCCACTTT
CASSLLSRQGNSPLHF
>TRBD2|TRBJ2-3|TRBV27|few
TGTGCCAGCAGTTTATCGGTCGGGGGGATGGCGCAGTATTTT
CASSLSVGGMAQYF
>NA|TRBJ2-5|TRBV29-1|NA
TGCAGCGGCAACTCAGGGTCGCAGACCCAGTACTTC
CSGNSGSQTQYF
>NA|TRBJ1-1|TRBV7-3|few
TGTGCCAGCAGCTTCAACAGGAACACTGAAGCTTTCTTT
CASSFNRNTEAFF
>NA|TRBJ2-2|TRBV7-2|NA
TGTGCCAGCAGCTTAGGATTTAGGCAGGCGAACACCGGGGAGCTGTTTTTT
CASSLGFRQANTGELFF
>TRBD1|TRBJ2-7|TRBV7-8|NA
TGTGCCAGCAGCTTGTACAGGGGCCAGATAATTTACGAGCAGTACTTC
CASSLYRGQIIYEQYF
>TRBD2|TRBJ2-5|TRBV7-8|once
TGTGCCAGCAGCTTAGGACTAGCGGTTCAAGAGACCCAGTACTTC
CASSLGLAVQETQYF
>TRBD2|TRBJ2-1|TRBV29-1|NA
TGCAGCGTTGATTTCAGCGGGAGTGGGAATGAGCAGTTCTTC
CSVDFSGSGNEQFF
>TRBD1|TRBJ1-6|TRBV7-3|NA
TGTGCCAGCAGGGACAGGTTGAATTCACCCCTCCACTTT
CASRDRLNSPLHF
>NA|TRBJ2-5|TRBV11-1|NA
TGTGCCAGCAGTGAGTACCAAGAGACCCAGTACTTC
CASSEYQETQYF
>TRBD1|TRBJ2-3|TRBV5-1|few
TGCGCCAGCAGCTTGGACAGGGGCGACGATACGCAGTATTTT
CASSLDRGDDTQYF
>NA|TRBJ1-2|TRBV10-3|few
TGTGCCATCAGAGAACCGGCAGGGTCCCCCGCCTTC
CAIREPAGSPAF
>NA|TRBJ2-2|TRBV29-1|NA
TGCAGCGTTGGTAGGCAGGTGGCCGGGGAGCTGTTTTTT
CSVGRQVAGELFF
>TRBD2|TRBJ2-1|TRBV5-1|NA
TGCGCCAGCAGCTCGAGACTAGCGGGAGGGGTCTACAATGAGCAGTTCTTC
CASSSRLAGGVYNEQFF
>TRBD1|TRBJ2-7|TRBV28|NA
TGTGCCAGCAGCCCTTCGCTTCCGGGACAGGGGGCCTACGAGCAGTACTTC
CASSPSLPGQGAYEQYF
>TRBD1|TRBJ1-2|TRBV19|NA
TGTGCCAGTAGTGCCGGGACAGGGGTCCTCTATGGCTACACCTTC
CASSAGTGVLYGYTF
>TRBD1|TRBJ1-6|TRBV7-2|once
TGTGCCAGCAGCTTGACGGGACAGGGATTTGGTCCACCCCTCCACTTT
CASSLTGQGFGPPLHF
>NA|TRBJ2-7|TRBV10-3|few
TGTGCCATCGGATCCGGGAGCTCCTACGAGCAGTACTTC
CAIGSGSSYEQYF
>TRBD1|TRBJ2-1|TRBV7-9|few
TGTGCCAGCAGCCAATCAGGGGGAAGGCAGTTCTTC
CASSQSGGRQFF
>TRBD2|TRBJ2-7|TRBV7-8|NA
TGTGCCAGCAGCTTAAGGGGTCTAGCGGGGATACTTGCTTACGAGCAGTACTTC
CASSLRGLAGILAYEQYF
>NA|TRBJ2-6|TRBV11-2|NA
TGTGCCAGCAGCTTTGGAGCTGGGGCCAACGTCCTGACTTTC
CASSFGAGANVLTF
>TRBD2|TRBJ2-5|TRBV9|NA
TGTGCCAGCGGCAGCCGAGCGGGGGGAATTGAGACCCAGTACTTC
CASGSRAGGIETQYF